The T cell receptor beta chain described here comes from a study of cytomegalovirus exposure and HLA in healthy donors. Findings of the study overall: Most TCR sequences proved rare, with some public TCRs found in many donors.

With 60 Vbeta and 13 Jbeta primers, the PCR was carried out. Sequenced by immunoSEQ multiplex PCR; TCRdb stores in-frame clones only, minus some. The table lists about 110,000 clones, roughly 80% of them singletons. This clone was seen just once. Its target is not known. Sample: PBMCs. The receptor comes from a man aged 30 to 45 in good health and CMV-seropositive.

The CDR3 spells CASSLDRGGATSGNTIYF. The DNA of the CDR3 is TGTGCCAGCAGCTTAGATCGAGGCGGAGCAACTTCTGGAAACACCATATATTTT. The V call is TRBV11-3, the J call TRBJ1-3; D is uncertain. The CDR3 spans 18 residues. The V gene lost 0 bases and the J gene lost 1 base, with 16 bases spanning the gap. Germline V gene lookup returns CDR1 SGHNT and CDR2 YENEEA.